These 30 T cell receptor beta chains came from one sample sequenced in a study of cytomegalovirus exposure and HLA in healthy donors listed by TCRdb under 2017. Library prep was done by the immunoSEQ multiplex PCR assay. The multiplex PCR relied on a mix of 60 forward primers for TCR Vbeta segments and 13 reverse primers for TCR Jbeta segments. TCRdb limited this immuneACCESS table to in-frame rearrangements with V and J called. A share of clones is missing; checked studies link under half to unresolved V genes, and the rest is unexplained. This sample has about 160,000 clones in its table, and under 85% of those were observed once. In total, the top ten clones hold about 4% of the sample. The sequenced sample was PBMCs. These receptors were obtained from a man over 45 in good health and CMV-seropositive.

The rearrangement joins TRBV14 to TRBJ2-5; TRBD1 might be the D (5 bases). The DNA end favors TRBJ2-7, so the J call may be wrong. The CDR3 has 14 amino acids. Germline loops: CDR1 SGHDN, CDR2 FVKESK. The CDR3 nucleotides are TGTGCCAGCAGCCAATGGGGCAACTCCTACGAGCAGTACTTC. Protein sequence: CASSQWGNSYEQYF.

The chain has TRBV11-2 and TRBJ2-1; D not certain. Looked up from germline, CDR1 is SGHAT and CDR2 is FQNNGV. Trimming left V 3 bases short and J 10 bases short, with 13 bases between. The CDR3 consists of 13 residues. The CDR3 region is CASSFADISEQFF. The DNA of the CDR3 is TGTGCCAGCAGCTTCGCCGACATCAGCGAGCAGTTCTTC.

The J gene is TRBJ2-1, the V gene TRBV5-6; 9 bases agree with TRBD1. V was clipped by 3 bases and J by 1 base; unmatched bases: 2. This CDR3 has 15 residues. Germline assignment: CDR1 SGHDT and CDR2 YYEEEE. The CDR3: CASSWGQGSYNEQFF. The CDR3 DNA reads as TGTGCCAGCAGCTGGGGACAGGGTTCCTACAATGAGCAGTTCTTC.

This clone was seen only a few times. Here the CDR3 DNA reads TGTGCCAGCAGCTCAGGGGGCCGCGGGGCCAACGTCCTGACTTTC. Its translation: CASSSGGRGANVLTF. This sequence joins TRBV11-2 and TRBJ2-6, with TRBD1 identical over 8 bases. The junction had 3 bases not matched to a gene; V was cut back by 4 bases and J by 4 bases. CDR1 and CDR2 from the germline V gene are SGHAT and FQNNGV. The CDR3 length is 15 residues.

This chain uses TRBV6-1 with TRBJ2-7; 8 bases line up with TRBD1. Germline-derived CDR1 and CDR2 are MNHNS and SASEGT. The J segment lost 1 base and the V segment lost 3 bases, leaving 11 bases of the junction unmatched. The CDR3 loop spans 17 amino acids. The CDR3 coding sequence is TGTGCCAGCAGTGACACGGACAGGGAACCCACATCCTACGAGCAGTACTTC. Protein product: CASSDTDREPTSYEQYF.

V and J are TRBV7-3 and TRBJ2-1; D perhaps matches TRBD2 (6 bases). V was shortened by 3 bases and J by 6 bases, with 9 bases between the two germline ends. The CDR3 runs 13 residues. Germline CDR1 is SGHTA and CDR2 is FQGTGA. CDR3 residues: CASSFRESNEQFF. CDR3 nucleotides: TGTGCCAGCAGCTTCCGGGAGAGCAATGAGCAGTTCTTC.

The chain has TRBV9 and TRBJ1-2, with 7 bases fitting TRBD1. V shed 4 bases and J 8 bases; nucleotides not matched to a gene: 20. This CDR3 has 17 residues. Looked up from germline, CDR1 is SGDLS and CDR2 is YYNGEE. The CDR3 sequence: CASSHLDLTGIGTGYTF. Here the CDR3 DNA reads TGTGCCAGCAGCCACCTTGACTTGACAGGGATTGGTACGGGCTACACCTTC.

The CDR3 loop is CASSQGLGQGVTFGLDGYTF. In DNA form, the CDR3 reads TGCGCCAGCAGCCAAGGGTTAGGACAGGGGGTTACCTTTGGGTTGGATGGCTACACCTTC. The V and J genes are TRBV4-3 and TRBJ1-2, with 10 bases matching TRBD1. This CDR3 has 20 amino acids. V dropped 1 base and J dropped 6; count of bases not matched to a gene: 20. The germline CDR1 and CDR2 sequences are LGHNA and YSLEER.

The chain couples TRBV10-3 to TRBJ2-1; 7 bases align to TRBD1. CDR1 ENHRY and CDR2 SYGVKD come from the germline V gene. This CDR3 has 15 residues. With 5 bases clipped from V and 5 bases from J, the junction kept 9 bases outside the gene matches. This CDR3 reads CAISRAGTDDNEQFF. DNA for the CDR3: TGTGCCATCAGTCGCGCCGGGACAGATGACAATGAGCAGTTCTTC.

The chain recombines TRBV5-4 with TRBJ2-7; 15 bases agree with TRBD2. V was clipped by 4 bases and J by 3 bases; unmatched bases: 5. Per the germline V gene, CDR1 is SGHNT and CDR2 is YYREEE (reference sequence). This CDR3 has 16 residues. Here the CDR3 DNA reads TGTGCCAGCAGCGGCGGGACTAGCGGGGGGATCTACGAGCAGTACTTC. It encodes CASSGGTSGGIYEQYF.

The chain has TRBV28 and TRBJ2-7, with D uncertain. V gave up 11 bases and J gave up 5 bases, with 16 bases separating them. The CDR3 loop spans 12 amino acids. Germline V CDR1 and CDR2: MDHEN, SYDVKM. This chain's CDR3 is CAGQTGQNEQYF. The CDR3 nucleotides are TGTGCCGGCCAAACGGGTCAGAACGAGCAGTACTTC.

This chain links TRBV28 with TRBJ1-1; 7 nucleotides align to TRBD1. From germline, CDR1 is MDHEN and CDR2 SYDVKM. Unmatched junction bases numbered 12, after V lost 5 bases and J lost 0 bases. The CDR3 sequence is 17 residues long. CDR3 sequence: CASSPPTTGYMNTEAFF. The CDR3 nucleotides are TGTGCCAGCAGTCCCCCTACGACAGGGTACATGAACACTGAAGCTTTCTTT.

The V and J genes are TRBV29-1 and TRBJ2-3; TRBD2 aligns across 7 bases. With V trimmed by 6 bases and J by 3 bases, 12 bases remained unmatched. The CDR3 length is 15 residues. Germline V CDR1 and CDR2: SQVTM, ANQGSEA. For the CDR3, the DNA is TGCAGCGTGGAGGGCGGGCGGGGGAAAACAGATACGCAGTATTTT. Translated: CSVEGGRGKTDTQYF.

The V call is TRBV27, the J call TRBJ1-3; no definite D call. Trimming pared 5 bases from V and 4 bases from J, leaving 18 bases between. CDR3 length: 16 residues. Per the germline V gene, CDR1 is MNHEY and CDR2 is SMNVEV (reference sequence). CDR3 in DNA: TGTGCCAGCAGTACGTCTCGAGCTCTAGGAGGAAACACCATATATTTT. Translation: CASSTSRALGGNTIYF.

The chain uses TRBV5-4 and TRBJ2-4; 10 bases map to TRBD2. Trimming at V came to 0 bases and at J to 5 bases, leaving 8 bases not matched to a gene. This CDR3 is built from 17 residues. The germline V gene encodes CDR1 SGHNT and CDR2 YYREEE (reference sequence). DNA for the CDR3: TGTGCCAGCAGCTTGGCCGGAGCGGGGGGGCCCCAAAACATTCAGTACTTC. Its protein product is CASSLAGAGGPQNIQYF.

The rearrangement joins TRBV5-8 to TRBJ2-7, with TRBD2 matching 9 bases. The germline CDR1 and CDR2 sequences are SGHTS and YDEGEE. J lost 0 bases, V lost 4 bases, and 5 bases had no gene match. The CDR3 covers 15 residues. The CDR3, as DNA: TGTGCCAGCAGCCATAGCGGGGGCAGCTCCTACGAGCAGTACTTC. Translated: CASSHSGGSSYEQYF. Using reference TRBV5-8 and TRBJ2-7 for the parts outside the CDR3, the full variable domain is EAGVTQSPTHLIKTRGQQATLRCSPISGHTSVYWYQQALGLGLQFLLWYDEGEERNRGNFPPRFSGRQFPNYSSELNVNALELEDSALYLCASSHSGGSSYEQYFGPGTRLTVT.

This clone was detected a few times. The CDR3 protein is CASSDGDFAEAFF. As DNA, the CDR3 is TGTGCCAGCAGTGACGGGGATTTCGCTGAAGCTTTCTTT. V gene TRBV6-5 combines with J gene TRBJ1-1; D unresolved. Trimming left V 5 bases short and J 6 bases short, with 13 bases between. Germline V gives CDR1 MNHEY, CDR2 SVGAGI. This CDR3 is 13 amino acids long.

CDR3 bases: TGCGCCAGCAGCCAAGGAGGGGGCCAAGAGACCCAGTACTTC. Its translation is CASSQGGGQETQYF. This chain uses TRBV4-3 with TRBJ2-5; tentative D call: TRBD1 (6 bases). The germline V and J ends were trimmed by 1 base and 1 base, with 7 bases remaining between them. Germline loops: CDR1 LGHNA, CDR2 YSLEER. This CDR3 spans 14 amino acids.

This clone has just a few counts. This chain links TRBV18 with TRBJ2-5; 7 bases agree with TRBD1. V shed 3 bases and J 1 base; nucleotides not matched to a gene: 2. This CDR3 spans 14 amino acids. The germline CDR1 and CDR2 sequences are KGHSH and LQKENI. The CDR3, as DNA: TGTGCCAGCTCACCGGGACAGACCCAAGAGACCCAGTACTTC. It yields the protein CASSPGQTQETQYF.

The chain has TRBV10-3 and TRBJ2-2; tentatively, D is TRBD2 (6 bases). The V gene lost 4 bases and the J gene lost 5 bases, with 23 bases spanning the gap. Looked up from germline, CDR1 is ENHRY and CDR2 is SYGVKD. This CDR3 is built from 18 residues. In DNA form, the CDR3 reads TGTGCCATCAGTGGCGGAACCAGGACGGAGGGTTGGACCGGGGAGCTGTTTTTT. It specifies CAISGGTRTEGWTGELFF.

This chain links TRBV19 with TRBJ2-1; perhaps TRBD2 as D (5 bases). The V end was cut by 4 bases, the J end by 9 bases, with 13 bases between. There are 13 residues in the CDR3. In germline, CDR1 is LNHDA, CDR2 SQIVND (reference sequence). The CDR3 DNA reads as TGTGCCAGTAGTAACCACCTACTAGTTGAGCAGTTCTTC. The encoded protein is CASSNHLLVEQFF.

J is TRBJ1-4 and V is TRBV28, with TRBD1 matching over 7 bases. The germline CDR1 and CDR2 sequences are MDHEN and SYDVKM. The CDR3 totals 13 residues. J gave up 8 bases and V 3 bases, and 3 bases lay outside the gene matches. The CDR3 DNA sequence: TGTGCCAGCAGTTTTACAGGGGTAGAAAAACTGTTTTTT. This encodes CASSFTGVEKLFF.

This clone turned up a few times. This chain joins TRBV25-1 and TRBJ2-5; D remains ambiguous. The germline V gene has CDR1 MGHDK and CDR2 SYGVNS. V lost 6 bases and J 2 bases, leaving 7 bases between the germline ends. The length of the CDR3 is 12 residues. CDR3 region: CASSPLQETQYF. The DNA of the CDR3 is TGTGCCAGCAGCCCTTTACAAGAGACCCAGTACTTC.

This clone showed up just once. The V and J genes are TRBV28 and TRBJ2-5; perhaps TRBD2 as D (5 bases). Germline V gene lookup returns CDR1 MDHEN and CDR2 SYDVKM. The CDR3 runs to 13 residues. Trimming removed 10 bases at V and 5 bases at J, with 17 bases between. The CDR3 region is CATFWGDGETQYF. Written as DNA, the CDR3 is TGTGCCACCTTCTGGGGAGATGGGGAGACCCAGTACTTC.

This chain joins TRBV4-2 and TRBJ1-4; the D gene is possibly TRBD1 (5 bases). V was cut by 0 bases and J by 7 bases, with 9 bases left in between. The germline gives CDR1 LGHNA, CDR2 YNFKEQ. This CDR3 contains 14 residues. DNA for the CDR3: TGTGCCAGCAGCCAAGATCAGGGAGGTGAAAAACTGTTTTTT. Its protein product is CASSQDQGGEKLFF.

V usage is TRBV30 and J usage is TRBJ1-4; TRBD1 matches at 12 bases. Trimming removed 2 bases from V and 8 bases from J; junction bases left unmatched: 6. Germline lookup yields CDR1 GTSNPN and CDR2 SVGIG (reference sequence). This CDR3 has 15 amino acids. CDR3 DNA: TGTGCCTGGAGTCCGTGGGACAGGGGGCGCGAAAAACTGTTTTTT. Translation: CAWSPWDRGREKLFF.

This clone was seen once. The chain combines TRBV6-4 with TRBJ2-2; TRBD1 matches 7 bases. This CDR3 spans 15 amino acids. Germline-derived CDR1 and CDR2 are MRHNA and SNTAGT. With 8 bases clipped from V and 0 bases from J, the junction kept 6 bases outside the gene matches. The CDR3 reads CASGRQGSNTGELFF. Here the CDR3 DNA reads TGTGCCAGCGGAAGACAGGGATCGAACACCGGGGAGCTGTTTTTT.

This chain joins TRBV7-9 and TRBJ2-5; 8 bases align to TRBD1. J was trimmed by 2 bases and V by 5 bases; bases with no gene match: 4. The CDR3 spans 14 residues. Germline lookup yields CDR1 SEHNR and CDR2 FQNEAQ (reference sequence). As DNA, the CDR3 is TGTGCCAGCAGCCCCAGACAGGGGCAAGAGACCCAGTACTTC. Translated: CASSPRQGQETQYF.

The chain couples TRBV28 to TRBJ1-5, with D possibly TRBD1 on 5 matching bases. The V gene lost 6 bases and the J gene lost 3 bases, with 15 bases spanning the gap. Per germline, CDR1 MDHEN and CDR2 SYDVKM. The length of the CDR3 is 15 residues. Here the CDR3 DNA reads TGTGCCAGCAGGGGGCGGGACGGTTTCAATCAGCCCCAGCATTTT. As protein: CASRGRDGFNQPQHF.

This chain uses TRBV7-9 with TRBJ2-2; D ambiguous. V lost 2 bases and J lost 2, with 9 bases in between. The CDR3 runs to 15 residues. The germline V gene encodes CDR1 SEHNR and CDR2 FQNEAQ (reference sequence). The CDR3 region is CASSLQAPNTGELFF. CDR3 in DNA: TGTGCCAGCAGCTTACAAGCGCCCAACACCGGGGAGCTGTTTTTT.